These 7 T cell receptor beta chains originate from one sample sequenced in a study of shared clonotypes between healthy human individuals (dated by TCRdb to 2018 to 2020). Receptor libraries were prepared by the immunoSEQ multiplex PCR assay. TCRdb retrieved this table from immuneACCESS and kept in-frame rearrangements only. Not all clones are present; in checked studies, unresolved V genes account for under half, and no reason is known for the remainder. In all, the sample holds 2 million to 3 million clones, and approximately 94% of those were seen once. The ten biggest clones cover 0.14% of the sample. The specimen sequenced was naive CD4+ T cells sorted from blood. What the cell subset or site label conveys for this sample: CD45RA+ positively selected. The source of these receptors is a man aged 18-30 years in good health.

V gene TRBV27 combines with J gene TRBJ2-7; D is perhaps TRBD1 (6 bases). The CDR3 is 15 residues long. CDR1 MNHEY and CDR2 SMNVEV come from the germline V gene (reference sequence). V was pared by 6 bases and J by 3 bases, with 18 bases between. The CDR3 is CASSLNSVDSYEQYF. In DNA form, the CDR3 reads TGTGCCAGCAGCTTGAATTCTGTGGACAGCTACGAGCAGTACTTC.

The chain is built from TRBV29-1 and TRBJ1-2; possible D gene TRBD1, 5 bases. The V gene lost 6 bases and the J gene lost 4 bases, with 15 bases spanning the gap. Germline CDR1 reads SQVTM; CDR2 reads ANQGSEA. The length of the CDR3 is 13 residues. DNA for the CDR3: TGCAGCGTCCTCGCGGAGGGGTTCTATGGCTACACCTTC. Translation gives CSVLAEGFYGYTF.

This clone appeared once. The chain joins TRBV30 to TRBJ2-6; the D is unclear. V lost 1 base, J lost 2 bases, and 18 bases lay in between. Germline V lookup: CDR1 GTSNPN, CDR2 SVGIG (reference sequence). The CDR3 has 18 amino acids. The CDR3 protein is CAWSASRSRIAGANVLTF. CDR3 DNA sequence: TGTGCCTGGAGTGCAAGTCGAAGCCGTATAGCTGGGGCCAACGTCCTGACTTTC.

The chain couples TRBV4-1 to TRBJ2-1; TRBD2 matches at 7 bases. Germline V lookup: CDR1 MGHRA, CDR2 YSYEKL. This CDR3 region has 16 residues. Losses at the gene ends were 2 bases for V and 0 bases for J; bases not matched to a gene: 4. The CDR3 DNA follows: TGCGCCAGCAGCCAAACTCTAGCGGCCTCCTACAATGAGCAGTTCTTC. This sequence encodes CASSQTLAASYNEQFF.

V is TRBV25-1 and J is TRBJ2-2; unclear D gene. Trimming cost V 6 bases and J 4 bases, with 12 bases left between them. This CDR3 has 14 amino acids. Germline CDR1 is MGHDK and CDR2 is SYGVNS. The CDR3 coding sequence is TGTGCCAGCAGCCGGACCCCGGGCACCGGGGAGCTGTTTTTT. The encoded protein is CASSRTPGTGELFF.

The genes are TRBV4-1 and TRBJ2-7; TRBD2 matches 7 bases. V shed 7 bases, J shed 2 bases, and the junction held 11 bases outside the gene matches. This CDR3 comprises 15 residues. CDR1 is MGHRA, CDR2 YSYEKL, per germline. The CDR3 reads CASKIAQAGPYEQYF. CDR3 sequence (DNA): TGCGCCAGCAAGATTGCACAAGCGGGACCCTACGAGCAGTACTTC.

The chain recombines TRBV7-2 with TRBJ1-1; weak D call: TRBD1 (5 bases). The V gene lost 0 bases and the J gene lost 0 bases, with 11 bases spanning the gap. This CDR3 region has 16 residues. Germline CDR1 and CDR2: SGHTA and FQGNSA. The CDR3 coding sequence is TGTGCCAGCAGCTTAGCTCCACAGGTTGTGAACACTGAAGCTTTCTTT. Amino acid sequence: CASSLAPQVVNTEAFF.